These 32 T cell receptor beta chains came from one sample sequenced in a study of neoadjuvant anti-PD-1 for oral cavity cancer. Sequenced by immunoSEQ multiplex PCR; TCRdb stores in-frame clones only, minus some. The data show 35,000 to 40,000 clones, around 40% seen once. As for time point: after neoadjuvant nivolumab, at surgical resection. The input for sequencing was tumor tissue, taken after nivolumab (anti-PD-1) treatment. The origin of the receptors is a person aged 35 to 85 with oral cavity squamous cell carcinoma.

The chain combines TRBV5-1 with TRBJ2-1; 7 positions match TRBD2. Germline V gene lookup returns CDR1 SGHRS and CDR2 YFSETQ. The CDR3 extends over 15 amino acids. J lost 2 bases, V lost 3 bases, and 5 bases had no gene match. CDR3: CASSSRGVTYNEQFF. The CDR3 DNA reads TGCGCCAGCAGCTCCCGGGGGGTCACCTACAATGAGCAGTTCTTC.

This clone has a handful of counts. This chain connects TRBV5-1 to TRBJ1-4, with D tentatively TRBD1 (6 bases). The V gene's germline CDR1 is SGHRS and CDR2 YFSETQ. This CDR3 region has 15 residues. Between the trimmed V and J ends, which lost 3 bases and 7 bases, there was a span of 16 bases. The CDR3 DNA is TGCGCCAGCAGCTACATGGGGGGCACTGGTGAAAAACTGTTTTTT. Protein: CASSYMGGTGEKLFF.

CDR3 region: CASSPWTDSYGYTF. CDR3 nucleotides: TGTGCCAGCAGCCCCTGGACGGACAGCTATGGCTACACCTTC. The chain is built from TRBV14 and TRBJ1-2; D possibly corresponds to TRBD1 (6 bases). The V end lost 4 bases, the J end lost 4 bases, and 13 bases lay between the germline ends. Germline assignment: CDR1 SGHDN and CDR2 FVKESK. The CDR3 length is 14 residues.

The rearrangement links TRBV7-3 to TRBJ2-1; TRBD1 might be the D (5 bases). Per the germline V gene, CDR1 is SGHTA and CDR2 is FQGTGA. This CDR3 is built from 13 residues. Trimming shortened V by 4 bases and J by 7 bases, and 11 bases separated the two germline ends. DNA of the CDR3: TGTGCCAGCAGCTCTGGCAAGGGGAATGAGCAGTTCTTC. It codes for CASSSGKGNEQFF.

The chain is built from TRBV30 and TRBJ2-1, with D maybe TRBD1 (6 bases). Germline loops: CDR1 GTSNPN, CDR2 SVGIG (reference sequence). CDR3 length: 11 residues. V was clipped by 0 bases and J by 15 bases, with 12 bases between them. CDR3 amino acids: CAWSVPTGRFF. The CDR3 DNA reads TGTGCCTGGAGTGTACCAACAGGGCGGTTCTTC.

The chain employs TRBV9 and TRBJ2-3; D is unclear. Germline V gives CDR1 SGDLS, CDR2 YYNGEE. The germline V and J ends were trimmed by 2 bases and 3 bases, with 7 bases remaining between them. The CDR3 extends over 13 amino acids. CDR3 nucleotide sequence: TGTGCCAGCAGCGTTCTTCTGACAGATACGCAGTATTTT. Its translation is CASSVLLTDTQYF. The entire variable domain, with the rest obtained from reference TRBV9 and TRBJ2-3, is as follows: DSGVTQTPKHLITATGQRVTLRCSPRSGDLSVYWYQQSLDQGLQFLIQYYNGEERAKGNILERFSAQQFPDLHSELNLSSLELGDSALYFCASSVLLTDTQYFGPGTRLTVL.

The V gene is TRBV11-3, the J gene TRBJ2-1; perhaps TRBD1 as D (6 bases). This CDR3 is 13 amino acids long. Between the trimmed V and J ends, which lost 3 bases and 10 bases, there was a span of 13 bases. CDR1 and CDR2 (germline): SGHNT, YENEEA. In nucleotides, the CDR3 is TGTGCCAGCAGCTTTACAGGGAATGGGGAGCAGTTCTTC. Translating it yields CASSFTGNGEQFF.

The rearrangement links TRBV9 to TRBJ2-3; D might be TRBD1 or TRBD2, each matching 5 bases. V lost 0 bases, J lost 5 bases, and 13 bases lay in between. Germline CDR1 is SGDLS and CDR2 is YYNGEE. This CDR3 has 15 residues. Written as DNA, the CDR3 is TGTGCCAGCAGCGTAGGAGGGACCGAGGGAGATACGCAGTATTTT. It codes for CASSVGGTEGDTQYF.

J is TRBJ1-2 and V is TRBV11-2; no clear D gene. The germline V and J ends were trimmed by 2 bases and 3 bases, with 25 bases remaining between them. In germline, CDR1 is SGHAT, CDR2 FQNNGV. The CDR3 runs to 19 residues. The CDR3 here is CASSLLGLSHRFSYYGYTF. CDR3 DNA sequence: TGTGCCAGCAGCTTATTAGGATTATCGCACAGATTCTCCTACTATGGCTACACCTTC.

The CDR3 sequence: CASSPLQDYQETQYF. CDR3 DNA sequence: TGTGCCAGCAGCCCTTTACAGGACTACCAAGAGACCCAGTACTTC. The rearrangement joins TRBV5-6 to TRBJ2-5; either TRBD1 or TRBD2 may supply D (5 bases each). The V end lost 4 bases, the J end lost 0 bases, and 13 bases lay between the germline ends. This CDR3 spans 15 amino acids. CDR1 and CDR2 from the germline V gene are SGHDT and YYEEEE.

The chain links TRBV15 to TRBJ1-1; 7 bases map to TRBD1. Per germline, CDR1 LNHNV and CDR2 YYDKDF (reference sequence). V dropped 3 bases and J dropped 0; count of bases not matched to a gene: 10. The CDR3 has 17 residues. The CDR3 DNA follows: TGTGCCACCAGCAGCCGGGACAGAGGGCAGTTGAACACTGAAGCTTTCTTT. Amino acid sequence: CATSSRDRGQLNTEAFF.

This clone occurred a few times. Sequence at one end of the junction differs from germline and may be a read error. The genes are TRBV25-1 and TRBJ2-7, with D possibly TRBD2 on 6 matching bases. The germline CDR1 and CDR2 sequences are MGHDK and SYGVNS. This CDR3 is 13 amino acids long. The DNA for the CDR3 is TGTGCCAGCAGTCCCTCTGAGGGACTGGTCCCACGCTTC. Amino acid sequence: CASSPSEGLVPRF.

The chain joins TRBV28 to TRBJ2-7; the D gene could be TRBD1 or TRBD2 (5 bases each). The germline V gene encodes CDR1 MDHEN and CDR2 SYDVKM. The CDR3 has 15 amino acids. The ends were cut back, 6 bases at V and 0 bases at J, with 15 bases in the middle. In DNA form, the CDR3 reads TGTGCCAGCAGAGCCGGGACGGTGAGCTCCTACGAGCAGTACTTC. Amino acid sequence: CASRAGTVSSYEQYF. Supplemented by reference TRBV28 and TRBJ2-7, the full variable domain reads DVKVTQSSRYLVKRTGEKVFLECVQDMDHENMFWYRQDPGLGLRLIYFSYDVKMKEKGDIPEGYSVSREKKERFSLILESASTNQTSMYLCASRAGTVSSYEQYFGPGTRLTVT.

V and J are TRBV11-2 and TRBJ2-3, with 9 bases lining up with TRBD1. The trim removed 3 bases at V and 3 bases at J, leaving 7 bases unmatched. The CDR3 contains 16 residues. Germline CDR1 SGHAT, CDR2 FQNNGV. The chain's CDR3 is CASSLDSGTGTDTQYF. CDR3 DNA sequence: TGTGCCAGCAGCTTGGACAGTGGGACAGGGACAGATACGCAGTATTTT.

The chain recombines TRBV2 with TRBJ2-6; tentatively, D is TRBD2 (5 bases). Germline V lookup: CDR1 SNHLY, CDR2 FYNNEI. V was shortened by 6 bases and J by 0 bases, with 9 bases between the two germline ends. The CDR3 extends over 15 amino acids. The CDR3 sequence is CASSDGLSGANVLTF. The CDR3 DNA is TGTGCCAGCAGCGACGGACTCTCTGGGGCCAACGTCCTGACTTTC.

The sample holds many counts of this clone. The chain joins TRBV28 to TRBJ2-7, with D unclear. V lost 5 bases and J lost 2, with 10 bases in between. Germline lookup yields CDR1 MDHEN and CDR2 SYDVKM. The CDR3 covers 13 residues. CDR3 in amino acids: CASSVEYPYEQYF. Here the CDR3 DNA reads TGTGCCAGCAGTGTGGAGTACCCCTACGAGCAGTACTTC.

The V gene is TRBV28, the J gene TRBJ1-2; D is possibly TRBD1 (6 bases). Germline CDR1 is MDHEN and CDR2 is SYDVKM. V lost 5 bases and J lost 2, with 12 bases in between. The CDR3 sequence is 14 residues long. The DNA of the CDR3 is TGTGCCAGCAGTGACAGGATGGCAAACTATGGCTACACCTTC. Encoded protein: CASSDRMANYGYTF.

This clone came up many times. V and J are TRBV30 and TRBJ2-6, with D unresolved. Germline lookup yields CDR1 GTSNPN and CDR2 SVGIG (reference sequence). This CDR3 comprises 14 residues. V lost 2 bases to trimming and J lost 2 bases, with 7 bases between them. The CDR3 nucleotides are TGTGCCTGGAGTCGGATAACTGGGGCCAACGTCCTGACTTTC. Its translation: CAWSRITGANVLTF. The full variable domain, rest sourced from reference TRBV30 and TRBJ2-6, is SQTIHQWPATLVQPVGSPLSLECTVEGTSNPNLYWYRQAAGRGLQLLFYSVGIGQISSEVPQNLSASRPQDRQFILSSKKLLLSDSGFYLCAWSRITGANVLTFGAGSRLTVL.

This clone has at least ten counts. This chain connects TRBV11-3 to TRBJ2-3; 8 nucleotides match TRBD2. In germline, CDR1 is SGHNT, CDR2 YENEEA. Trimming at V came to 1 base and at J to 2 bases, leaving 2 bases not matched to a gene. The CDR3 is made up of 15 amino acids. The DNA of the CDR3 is TGTGCCAGCAGCTTAGGTAGCGGGGACACAGATACGCAGTATTTT. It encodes CASSLGSGDTDTQYF.

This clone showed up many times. The CDR3 DNA reads TGTGCCAGCAGCGTCACTTTGAAAGGAGCTTTCTTT. It specifies CASSVTLKGAFF. The chain has TRBV11-2 and TRBJ1-1; D ambiguous. V gave up 5 bases and J gave up 10 bases, with 14 bases separating them. The CDR3 is made up of 12 amino acids. CDR1 and CDR2 from the germline V gene are SGHAT and FQNNGV.

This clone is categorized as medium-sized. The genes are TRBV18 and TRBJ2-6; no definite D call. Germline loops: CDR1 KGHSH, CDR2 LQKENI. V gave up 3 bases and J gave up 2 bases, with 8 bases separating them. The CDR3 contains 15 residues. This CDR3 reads CASSPNSPGANVLTF. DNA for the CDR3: TGTGCCAGCTCACCCAACAGTCCTGGGGCCAACGTCCTGACTTTC.

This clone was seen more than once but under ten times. The DNA of the CDR3 is TGTGCCAGCAGCCCGATGGACAGGGGGAAGTCACCCCTCCACTTT. Protein sequence: CASSPMDRGKSPLHF. V usage is TRBV7-9 and J usage is TRBJ1-6; 10 bases are shared with TRBD1. Germline CDR1 is SEHNR and CDR2 is FQNEAQ (reference sequence). The V and J ends lost 5 bases and 10 bases, in that order; junction bases with no gene match: 8. There are 15 residues in the CDR3.

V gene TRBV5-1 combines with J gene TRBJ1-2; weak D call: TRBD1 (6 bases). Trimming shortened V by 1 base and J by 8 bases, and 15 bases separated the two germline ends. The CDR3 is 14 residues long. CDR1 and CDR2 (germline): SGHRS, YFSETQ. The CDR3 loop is CASSLSWGRGGYTF. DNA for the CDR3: TGCGCCAGCAGCTTGTCCTGGGGGCGCGGGGGCTACACCTTC.

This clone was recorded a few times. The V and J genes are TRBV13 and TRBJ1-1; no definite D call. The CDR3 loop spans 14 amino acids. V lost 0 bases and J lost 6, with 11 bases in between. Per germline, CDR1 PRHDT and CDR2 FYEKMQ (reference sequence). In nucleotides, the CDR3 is TGTGCCAGCAGCTTAGGAAAGAACAACGCTGAAGCTTTCTTT. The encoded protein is CASSLGKNNAEAFF. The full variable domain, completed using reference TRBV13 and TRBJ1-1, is AAGVIQSPRHLIKEKRETATLKCYPIPRHDTVYWYQQGPGQDPQFLISFYEKMQSDKGSIPDRFSAQQFSDYHSELNMSSLELGDSALYFCASSLGKNNAEAFFGQGTRLTVV.

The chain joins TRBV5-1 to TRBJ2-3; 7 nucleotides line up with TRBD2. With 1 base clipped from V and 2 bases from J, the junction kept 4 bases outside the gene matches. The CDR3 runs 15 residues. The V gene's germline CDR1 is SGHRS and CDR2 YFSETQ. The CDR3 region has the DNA TGCGCCAGCAGCTTGCCCCGGGACTACACAGATACGCAGTATTTT. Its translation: CASSLPRDYTDTQYF.

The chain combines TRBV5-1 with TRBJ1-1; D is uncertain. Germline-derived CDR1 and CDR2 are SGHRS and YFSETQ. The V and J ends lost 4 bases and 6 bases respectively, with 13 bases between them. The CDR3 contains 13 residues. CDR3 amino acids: CASSPRTEAEAFF. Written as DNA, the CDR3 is TGCGCCAGCAGCCCCCGGACGGAGGCTGAAGCTTTCTTT.

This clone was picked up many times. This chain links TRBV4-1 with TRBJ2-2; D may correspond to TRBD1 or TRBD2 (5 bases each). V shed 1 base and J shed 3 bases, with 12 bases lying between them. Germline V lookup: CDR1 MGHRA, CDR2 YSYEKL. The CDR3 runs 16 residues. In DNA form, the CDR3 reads TGCGCCAGCAGCCAAGGACCGGGGCGGTACACCGGGGAGCTGTTTTTT. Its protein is CASSQGPGRYTGELFF.

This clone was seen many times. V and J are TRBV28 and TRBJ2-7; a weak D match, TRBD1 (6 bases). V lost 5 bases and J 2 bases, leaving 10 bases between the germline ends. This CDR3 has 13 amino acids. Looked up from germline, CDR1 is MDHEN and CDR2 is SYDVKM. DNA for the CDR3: TGTGCCAGCAGTCCCTCAGGGGCCTACGAGCAGTACTTC. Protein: CASSPSGAYEQYF. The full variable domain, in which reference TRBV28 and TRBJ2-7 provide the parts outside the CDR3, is DVKVTQSSRYLVKRTGEKVFLECVQDMDHENMFWYRQDPGLGLRLIYFSYDVKMKEKGDIPEGYSVSREKKERFSLILESASTNQTSMYLCASSPSGAYEQYFGPGTRLTVT.

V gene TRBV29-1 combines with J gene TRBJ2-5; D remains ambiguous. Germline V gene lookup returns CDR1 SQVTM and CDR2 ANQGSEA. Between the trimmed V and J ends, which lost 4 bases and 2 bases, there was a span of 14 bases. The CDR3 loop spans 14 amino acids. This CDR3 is CSVVGYGSQETQYF. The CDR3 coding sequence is TGCAGCGTTGTCGGGTATGGGTCTCAAGAGACCCAGTACTTC.

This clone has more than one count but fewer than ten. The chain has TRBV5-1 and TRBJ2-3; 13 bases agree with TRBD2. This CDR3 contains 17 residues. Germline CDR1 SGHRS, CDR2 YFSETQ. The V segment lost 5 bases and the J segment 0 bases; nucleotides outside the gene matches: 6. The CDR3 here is CASSWGGLAGSTDTQYF. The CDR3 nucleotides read TGCGCCAGCAGTTGGGGGGGACTAGCGGGGAGCACAGATACGCAGTATTTT.

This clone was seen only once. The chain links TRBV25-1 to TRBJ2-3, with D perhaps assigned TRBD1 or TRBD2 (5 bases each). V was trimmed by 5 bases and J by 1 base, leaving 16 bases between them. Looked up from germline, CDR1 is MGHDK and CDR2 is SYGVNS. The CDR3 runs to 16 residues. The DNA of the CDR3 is TGTGCCAGCAGTCCCTTTGGGGGATCGGGCACAGATACGCAGTATTTT. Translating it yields CASSPFGGSGTDTQYF.

The CDR3 bases are TGTGCCAGCAGTCCAATAACTCAGCCCCAGCATTTT. This encodes CASSPITQPQHF. The V and J genes are TRBV6-5 and TRBJ1-5; D gene uncertain. V was shortened by 5 bases and J by 6 bases, with 8 bases between the two germline ends. The germline V gene has CDR1 MNHEY and CDR2 SVGAGI. CDR3 length: 12 amino acids.